This T cell receptor (beta chain) was documented in a study of shared clonotypes between healthy human individuals (TCRdb year 2020). Broadly, across the study: A few men and two women, aged 18 to 49 years, made up the cohort. For each donor, CD4 naive and CD4 memory were each given three plates, CD8 naive was given two plates, and CD8 memory was given one plate. To estimate repertoire size and how much clonotype sharing occurs between individuals, the study deeply sequenced the blood TCR repertoires of 4 to 6 healthy adults. To increase sequencing depth and limit assay-specific biases, different laboratories used diverse techniques to prepare libraries and sequence TCR repertoires. Leukapheresis yielded between about 0.8 and 9.5 billion PBMCs per donor. Study-wide conclusions, independent of this receptor: Naive subsets generally had larger estimated clonotype richness than memory subsets. Sampling was restricted to blood, and TCR repertoires in tissue are likely to differ from TCR repertoires in blood. Compared with non-shared clonotypes, the clonotypes found in all four sorted-subset donors had higher generation probabilities. Pairwise subsampling indicated that sequencing depth was expected to affect the degree of clonotype sharing among donors. Because the study included a small number of donors, the genetic and exposure-history diversity represented was limited. Sharing across a few donors was observed for approximately 4.6% of naive CD4, 3.5% of naive CD8, roughly 2.3% of memory CD4, and roughly 0.4% of memory CD8 clonotypes. Incomplete sequencing was indicated by rarefaction of sorted-subset datasets, despite the large sequencing depth.

Comments on this clone: This receptor's antigen is unknown. Within one base of it there is no much larger clone, and no base qualities were kept.

TCR CDR3 regions were amplified from genomic DNA by multiplex PCR using the deep immunoSEQ assay. Extracted genomic DNA from each cell subset was distributed evenly across all wells of several immunoSEQ 96-well plates, and each plate was treated as a replicate. For sorted subsets, each replicate PCR was loaded with 200 ng genomic DNA, equivalent to some 31,000 T cell genomes. Purified libraries were measured with a Qubit 3.0 fluorometer, size-checked on a Bioanalyzer 2100, and measured again with the KAPA Library Quantification kit. Every immunoSEQ 96-well plate was sequenced on a dedicated single-read 150-cycle Illumina NextSeq 550 flow cell. The paper's data handling went like this. The immunoSEQ output contained only junctional sequences without quality scores, so filtering could not match that applied to full-length reads. To assign V/J genes and CDR3, sequences were annotated using PyIR, a Python wrapper for IgBLAST v1.9, with IMGT germline references. Reads were removed for weak V/J assignments (E-value above 1e-6), missing CDR3, stop codons, out-of-frame junctions, or ambiguous translated residues. V3J clonotypes were defined as sequences sharing the same inferred V gene, J gene, and CDR3 amino acid sequence. Percentage overlap between repertoires was computed as shared unique clonotypes divided by the size of the smaller repertoire. RTK rarefaction, the Chao1 estimator, and Recon v2.1 estimates of unobserved clonotypes were used to assess repertoire richness. OLGA was used to compute generation probabilities for all TCRbeta clonotypes that the gDNA method yielded from a handful of donors. Imported from immuneACCESS, the table was reduced by TCRdb to in-frame sequences with V and J called. These copies leave out some clones; in studies compared against another copy, an unresolved V gene accounts for under half, and the cause of the remainder is not known. V and J calls and clone size are copied from that table; D and trimming were computed from the DNA. The sample has about 680,000 clones on record, 92% of them singletons. The ten largest clones represent about 24% of the sample.

CD8 naive samples were obtained by positive selection for CCR7 among CD45RO-negative cells, yielding a CD45RA+CCR7+ population from which TemRA cells were excluded. The donors were healthy, HIV-negative adults who had no recently reported acute infections or vaccinations. Only Caucasian adults living in Nashville, Tennessee, USA were represented among the donors. Blood was collected by leukapheresis, and PBMCs were isolated by Ficoll-Histopaque density gradient centrifugation and then cryopreserved in liquid nitrogen vapor phase. Purity and quantity of every magnetically sorted T cell population were checked by analytical flow cytometry. Genomic DNA was isolated from each sorted fraction and quantified by UV absorbance on a Nanodrop 2000c. Material for sequencing was naive CD8+ T cells sorted from blood. According to the study, the label for this sample's cell subset or site signals: CD45RA+CCR7+. The sequence came from a man younger than 45 in good health.

The nucleotide sequence reads TGTGCCAGCAGTTTAAGGGGACTAGGGGTCTACGAGCAGTACTTC. Its translation reads: CASSLRGLGVYEQYF. The rearrangement joined TRBV27 to TRBJ2-7, with 8 bases aligning to TRBD2. From the cysteine through the phenylalanine, the CDR3 covers 15 amino acids. Only CDR3 DNA remains: 45 bases, in frame from the first base. V loses 2 bases at its end and J loses 3 bases; junction bases beyond the gene matches: 6. Sequences MNHEY (CDR1) and SMNVEV (CDR2) are obtained from the germline V gene (reference sequence).